This T cell receptor beta chain was captured in a study of response to subunit inactivated influenza vaccine. General study results and limits: New T cells are recruited in small numbers by each seasonal influenza vaccination, according to the authors' suggestion.

One entry per CDR3 protein, called by TCRdb with MiXCR from the RT-PCR reads. The sample contains 450,000 to 600,000 distinct CDR3 sequences, under 8.5% of which appear only once. This clonotype was picked up many times. Its specificity is unknown. Germline-derived CDR1 and CDR2 are SGHRS and YFSETQ. The CDR3 is made up of 13 amino acids. The V end was cut by 2 bases, the J end by 4 bases, with 9 bases between. The chain combines TRBV5-1 with TRBJ1-2; tentative D call: TRBD1 (5 bases). The clonotype was recovered from a man between 50 and 69 years old who received an inactivated influenza vaccine. Source: PBMCs from blood, taken 23 to 25 months after vaccination. As DNA, the CDR3 is TGCGCCAGCAGCTTAGGGGAGAGCTATGGCTACACCTTC. It translates to CASSLGESYGYTF.